These T cell receptor beta chains were read from a single sample in a study of shared clonotypes between healthy human individuals. The table came from immunoSEQ multiplex PCR; TCRdb's copy has only in-frame clones and leaves some out. The table shows 490,000 or so clones, with 70% to 80% occurring only once. Sequencing was carried out using PBMCs. Receptors originate from a woman between 40 and 50 years old in good health. Some clones in this sample may be carry-over from other donors' samples. Each CDR3 is given with its conserved first and last residue. A D gene is named only where the DNA matches it firmly. For some rows the clone size is stated as once, few or many, or as a class when expanded; others skip it.

v_call	j_call	d_call	clone_size	cdr3_aa	cdr3_nt
TRBV30	TRBJ2-1	.	.	CAWSVGFRNEQFF	TGTGCCTGGAGTGTCGGGTTTCGAAATGAGCAGTTCTTC
TRBV18	TRBJ2-7	.	.	CASSPGSPGEQYF	TGTGCCAGCTCACCGGGAAGTCCCGGTGAGCAGTACTTC
TRBV4-1	TRBJ2-2	TRBD1	.	CASSRAQGADTGELFF	TGCGCCAGCAGTCGGGCACAGGGGGCCGACACCGGGGAGCTGTTTTTT
TRBV2	TRBJ1-6	.	.	CASFWTGANSPLHF	TGTGCCAGCTTTTGGACGGGGGCGAATTCACCCCTCCACTTT
TRBV19	TRBJ2-5	.	once	CASSPGQRETQYF	TGTGCCAGTAGTCCAGGGCAGCGGGAGACCCAGTACTTC
TRBV7-3	TRBJ2-3	.	.	CASSRDGLETDTQYF	TGTGCCAGCAGCCGCGACGGACTCGAAACAGATACGCAGTATTTT
TRBV4-1	TRBJ2-2	TRBD2	.	CASSTGLWNTGELFF	TGCGCCAGCAGCACGGGACTATGGAACACCGGGGAGCTGTTTTTT
TRBV18	TRBJ2-2	TRBD2	few	CASSPRTSGMNTGELFF	TGTGCCAGCTCACCAAGGACTAGCGGGATGAACACCGGGGAGCTGTTTTTT
TRBV5-6	TRBJ1-3	TRBD1	.	CASSIRQGALSGNTIYF	TGTGCCAGCAGCATTCGACAGGGGGCCCTTTCTGGAAACACCATATATTTT
TRBV5-4	TRBJ1-3	.	.	CASSLEPPGAGNTIYF	TGTGCCAGCAGCTTGGAACCACCTGGGGCCGGAAACACCATATATTTT
TRBV4-3	TRBJ2-7	TRBD1	.	CASSQDGRDRGMQYF	TGCGCCAGCAGCCAAGATGGCAGGGACAGGGGAATGCAGTACTTC
TRBV20-1	TRBJ2-4	.	once	CSARQENIQYF	TGCAGTGCTAGACAGGAAAACATTCAGTACTTC
TRBV30	TRBJ1-2	.	.	CAWREGRNYGYTF	TGTGCCTGGAGAGAGGGACGGAACTATGGCTACACCTTC
TRBV28	TRBJ1-5	.	.	CASSYSNQPQHF	TGTGCCAGCAGTTATAGCAATCAGCCCCAGCATTTT
TRBV7-9	TRBJ2-1	.	few	CASTTGFYNEQFF	TGTGCCAGCACCACAGGGTTCTACAATGAGCAGTTCTTC
TRBV9	TRBJ2-7	.	.	CASSDRDLRPTYEQYF	TGTGCCAGCAGCGACCGGGACCTCCGGCCTACCTACGAGCAGTACTTC
TRBV5-1	TRBJ1-1	.	.	CASSAGPSTDTEAFF	TGCGCCAGCAGCGCCGGACCTAGTACGGACACTGAAGCTTTCTTT
TRBV28	TRBJ2-1	TRBD2	.	CASSGTSGRWNEQFF	TGTGCCAGCAGCGGGACTAGCGGGAGGTGGAATGAGCAGTTCTTC
TRBV7-3	TRBJ2-2	TRBD1	.	CASSRDRNTGELFF	TGTGCCAGCAGCCGGGACAGGAACACCGGGGAGCTGTTTTTT
TRBV10-3	TRBJ2-2	TRBD1	.	CAISPGTGYTGELFF	TGTGCCATCAGCCCCGGGACAGGGTACACCGGGGAGCTGTTTTTT
TRBV5-1	TRBJ2-3	.	.	CASSPDGFSTDTQYF	TGCGCCAGCAGCCCAGACGGGTTTAGCACAGATACGCAGTATTTT
TRBV4-2	TRBJ2-7	.	.	CASSQSGGYEQYF	TGTGCCAGCAGCCAATCTGGAGGGTACGAGCAGTACTTC
TRBV6-1	TRBJ1-1	.	.	CASTVGENTEAFF	TGTGCCAGCACCGTGGGGGAGAACACTGAAGCTTTCTTT